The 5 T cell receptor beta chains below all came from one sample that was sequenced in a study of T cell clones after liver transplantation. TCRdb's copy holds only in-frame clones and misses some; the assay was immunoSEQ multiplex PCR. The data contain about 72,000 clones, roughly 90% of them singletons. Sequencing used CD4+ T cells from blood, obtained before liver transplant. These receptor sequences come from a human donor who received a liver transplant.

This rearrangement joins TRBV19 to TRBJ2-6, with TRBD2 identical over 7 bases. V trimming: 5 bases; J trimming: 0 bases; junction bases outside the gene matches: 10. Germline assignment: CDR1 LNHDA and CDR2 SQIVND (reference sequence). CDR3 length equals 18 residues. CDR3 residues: CASSSRLAVGSGANVLTF. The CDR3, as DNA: TGTGCCAGTAGTTCTCGTCTAGCGGTAGGCTCTGGGGCCAACGTCCTGACTTTC.

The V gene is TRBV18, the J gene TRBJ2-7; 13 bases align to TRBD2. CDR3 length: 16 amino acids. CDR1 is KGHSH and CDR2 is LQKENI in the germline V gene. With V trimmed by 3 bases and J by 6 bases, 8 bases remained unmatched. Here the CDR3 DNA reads TGTGCCAGCTCACCTAAACTAGCGGGAGGGCCGGTCGAGCAGTACTTC. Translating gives CASSPKLAGGPVEQYF.

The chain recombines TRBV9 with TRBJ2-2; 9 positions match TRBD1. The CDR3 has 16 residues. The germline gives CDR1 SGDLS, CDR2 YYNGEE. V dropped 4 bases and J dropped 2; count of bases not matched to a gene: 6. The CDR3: CASSLTTGGNTGELFF. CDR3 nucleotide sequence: TGTGCCAGCAGCCTAACGACAGGGGGTAACACCGGGGAGCTGTTTTTT.

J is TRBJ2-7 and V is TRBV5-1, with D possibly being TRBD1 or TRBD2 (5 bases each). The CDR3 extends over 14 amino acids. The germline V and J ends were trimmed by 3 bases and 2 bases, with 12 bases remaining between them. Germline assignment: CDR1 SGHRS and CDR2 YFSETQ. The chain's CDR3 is CASSSGRSTYEQYF. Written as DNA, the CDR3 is TGCGCCAGCAGCTCGGGACGGAGCACCTACGAGCAGTACTTC.

The CDR3 DNA is TGCAGCGTTCGGGTTGTGGGGGAGCAGTACTTC. It codes for CSVRVVGEQYF. This chain joins TRBV29-1 and TRBJ2-7, with D hard to call. With 5 bases removed from V and 7 bases from J, the gap between germline ends came to 12 bases. The CDR3 has 11 residues. The germline CDR1 and CDR2 sequences are SQVTM and ANQGSEA.